Below are 24 T cell receptor beta chains sequenced from a single sample in a study of T cells in Graves' hyperthyroidism and ophthalmopathy. Regions amplified from RNA transcripts were the TCR beta CDR3 regions. The study used the HTBI primer set for a first-round RT-PCR of the TCR CDR3. TCRdb reprocessed the multiplex PCR reads with MiXCR, giving one entry per CDR3 protein. Altogether approximately 620,000 distinct CDR3 sequences are present, about 15% being singletons, with the ten largest covering around 5.4%. Sequencing was done on a sample of blood. The receptors were gathered from a woman aged 25 to 45 with Graves' hyperthyroidism that later progressed to Graves' ophthalmopathy.

This clonotype was counted at least ten times. One end of the junction is discordant with germline, which a read error may explain. The chain joins TRBV6-2 or TRBV6-3 to TRBJ1-1, with D perhaps matching TRBD1 (5 bases). Germline-derived CDR1 and CDR2 are MNHEY and SVGEGT. This CDR3 region has 17 residues. The DNA for the CDR3 is TGTGTCAGCAGGCGCTCCATCCTTGGACACCTGAACACTGAAGCTTTCTTT. It yields the protein CVSRRSILGHLNTEAFF.

Concerning this clonotype itself: This may be a read error, as it is one base from a much larger clone. As the CDR3 is not closed by the conserved phenylalanine or tryptophan, this likely results from a read error. The chain uses TRBV20-1 and TRBJ1-2; D is unresolved. This CDR3 is built from 13 residues. V was shortened by 1 base and J by 2 bases, with 8 bases between the two germline ends. Germline CDR1 reads DFQATT; CDR2 reads SNEGSKA (reference sequence). The CDR3 region has the DNA TGCAGTGCTAGAGGAGGCATCAACTATGGCTACACCCTC. Translation gives CSARGGINYGYTL.

This clonotype was counted ten times or more. The V gene is TRBV20-1, the J gene TRBJ2-1, with 11 bases fitting TRBD2. With 5 bases clipped from V and 6 bases from J, the junction kept 6 bases outside the gene matches. The CDR3 sequence is 14 residues long. CDR1 is DFQATT and CDR2 is SNEGSKA in the germline V gene (reference sequence). The CDR3 reads CSAQIAGGFNEQFF. The DNA for the CDR3 is TGCAGTGCTCAAATAGCGGGAGGGTTCAATGAGCAGTTCTTC.

In its sample, this clonotype was seen many times. V and J are TRBV12-5 and TRBJ1-1, with D possibly matching TRBD1 (6 bases). The CDR3 length is 14 residues. V shed 4 bases and J shed 11 bases, with 20 bases lying between them. CDR1 is LGHNT, CDR2 FRNRAP, per germline. In DNA form, the CDR3 reads TGTGCTAGTGGTTCCCAGACAGGCCTGGGATGGGCTTTCTTT. Amino acids: CASGSQTGLGWAFF.

In its sample, this clonotype was seen many times. The V call is TRBV7-3, the J call TRBJ2-6; 8 bases match TRBD2. This CDR3 has 22 residues. The trim removed 4 bases at V and 0 bases at J, leaving 20 bases unmatched. CDR1 and CDR2 from the germline V gene are SGHTA and FQGTGA. CDR3: CASSSPTSGTTSDSSGANVLTF. CDR3 nucleotide sequence: TGTGCCAGCAGCTCACCTACCTCCGGGACGACTAGCGATTCCTCTGGGGCCAACGTCCTGACTTTC.

This clonotype was counted between two and nine times. CDR3 in amino acids: CAWIRTSGIGYSYNEQFF. The CDR3 region has the DNA TGTGCCTGGATAAGAACTAGCGGGATCGGGTATTCCTACAATGAGCAGTTCTTC. This chain links TRBV30 with TRBJ2-1, with 10 bases fitting TRBD2. V dropped 4 bases and J dropped 1; count of bases not matched to a gene: 13. Per germline, CDR1 GTSNPN and CDR2 SVGIG (reference sequence). The CDR3 loop spans 18 amino acids.

The sample holds many counts of this clonotype. This chain links TRBV29-1 with TRBJ1-2; D might be TRBD1 (5 bases). The CDR3 loop spans 13 amino acids. V lost 2 bases, J lost 8 bases, and 15 bases lay in between. Germline V gene sequence: CDR1 SQVTM, CDR2 ANQGSEA. CDR3 amino acids: CSVEQRSGPGYTF. CDR3 DNA: TGCAGCGTTGAACAGAGGTCAGGGCCCGGCTACACCTTC. The whole variable domain, filled in from reference TRBV29-1 and TRBJ1-2, reads SAVISQKPSRDICQRGTSLTIQCQVDSQVTMMFWYRQQPGQSLTLIATANQGSEATYESGFVIDKFPISRPNLTFSTLTVSNMSPEDSSIYLCSVEQRSGPGYTFGSGTRLTVV.

This clonotype occurred many times. The chain recombines TRBV2 with TRBJ2-2; 14 bases map to TRBD2. There are 16 residues in the CDR3. V gave up 6 bases and J gave up 8 bases; unmatched junction bases: 8. CDR1 SNHLY and CDR2 FYNNEI come from the germline V gene. CDR3 sequence (DNA): TGTGCCAGCAGAGAGGGACTAGCGGGAGAGAAGGGGGAGCTGTTTTTT. This sequence encodes CASREGLAGEKGELFF.

This sequence joins TRBV19 and TRBJ2-2; D tentatively fits TRBD1 or TRBD2 (5 bases each). V shed 8 bases and J shed 1 base, with 14 bases lying between them. This CDR3 spans 15 amino acids. Germline V gene data show CDR1 as LNHDA and CDR2 as SQIVND (reference sequence). CDR3 loop: CASDRPGLNTGELFF. The CDR3 coding sequence is TGTGCCAGTGACCGCCCGGGGCTGAACACCGGGGAGCTGTTTTTT.

This rearrangement joins TRBV27 to TRBJ2-1, with D tentatively TRBD2 (5 bases). Near its end, the DNA agrees better with TRBJ2-7, so the J call may be wrong. CDR1 is MNHEY and CDR2 is SMNVEV in the germline V gene (reference sequence). The CDR3 has 18 amino acids. The CDR3: CASSLFAAGGSSYNEQYF. The CDR3 coding sequence is TGTGCCAGCAGTTTATTCGCAGCAGGAGGCAGCTCCTACAATGAGCAGTACTTC.

In this sample, this clonotype turned up many times. The CDR3 DNA follows: TGTGCCAGCAGCCAAGATCAAGGGCAGGGCGCGACTAATGAAAAACTGTTTTTT. This translates into CASSQDQGQGATNEKLFF. The genes are TRBV3-1 and TRBJ1-4, with TRBD1 as a possible D gene (5 bases). In germline, CDR1 is LGHDT, CDR2 YNNKEL (reference sequence). The CDR3 is 18 amino acids. Trimming cost V 0 bases and J 2 bases, with 16 bases left between them.

This clonotype was seen at least ten times. CDR3 DNA: TGTGCCAGCAGTTTTGGGGTTGAAGCTTTCTTT. As protein: CASSFGVEAFF. The chain joins TRBV27 to TRBJ1-1; no definite D call. Germline V gene data show CDR1 as MNHEY and CDR2 as SMNVEV (reference sequence). Trimming took 3 bases from V and 7 from J, leaving 6 bases between them. The CDR3 spans 11 residues.

This chain connects TRBV12-3 or TRBV12-4 to TRBJ2-3, with D perhaps matching TRBD2 (6 bases). Trimming cost V 6 bases and J 0 bases, with 13 bases left between them. This CDR3 contains 15 residues. In DNA, the CDR3 is TGTGCCAGCAGGCCAAGGCGGGAAAGCACAGATACGCAGTATTTT. Protein sequence: CASRPRRESTDTQYF.

The genes are TRBV6-1 and TRBJ2-7; either TRBD1 or TRBD2 may supply D (5 bases each). The CDR3 spans 14 residues. V was clipped by 6 bases and J by 5 bases, with 17 bases between them. Germline values: CDR1 MNHNS, CDR2 SASEGT. CDR3 region: CASSGWGSENEQYF. DNA of the CDR3: TGTGCCAGCAGCGGATGGGGGTCTGAGAACGAGCAGTACTTC.

This clonotype showed up many times. The J gene is TRBJ2-3, the V gene TRBV20-1; 8 bases agree with TRBD1. J was trimmed by 5 bases and V by 0 bases; bases with no gene match: 7. Per germline, CDR1 DFQATT and CDR2 SNEGSKA (reference sequence). This CDR3 is 15 amino acids long. The CDR3: CSAREPITGGDTQYF. Here the CDR3 DNA reads TGCAGTGCTAGAGAACCAATCACAGGGGGAGATACGCAGTATTTT.

The sample holds many counts of this clonotype. This chain connects TRBV12-3 or TRBV12-4 to TRBJ2-7, with 12 bases fitting TRBD1. V shed 4 bases, J shed 2 bases, and the junction held 3 bases outside the gene matches. The CDR3 has 15 amino acids. The DNA for the CDR3 is TGTGCCAGCAGTTACCGGGACAGGGGGCCCTACGAGCAGTACTTC. Its translation: CASSYRDRGPYEQYF.

V gene TRBV6-1 combines with J gene TRBJ1-5; 10 nucleotides line up with TRBD1. Trimming cost V 6 bases and J 5 bases; bases outside gene matches: 4. This CDR3 spans 14 amino acids. Germline V gene data show CDR1 as MNHNS and CDR2 as SASEGT. The chain's CDR3 is CASSRQGAHQPQHF. CDR3 nucleotide sequence: TGTGCCAGCAGCAGACAGGGGGCTCATCAGCCCCAGCATTTT.

This chain connects TRBV9 to TRBJ2-1; 9 positions agree with TRBD2. The CDR3 loop spans 17 amino acids. V lost 0 bases, J lost 6 bases, and 10 bases stayed unmatched. Germline CDR1 is SGDLS and CDR2 is YYNGEE. In nucleotides, the CDR3 is TGTGCCAGCAGCGTAGCTCCCCCGGCTAGCGGGATCAATGAGCAGTTCTTC. Amino acids: CASSVAPPASGINEQFF.

This clonotype was seen a handful of times. V gene TRBV6-1 combines with J gene TRBJ1-2; 7 nucleotides align to TRBD1. From germline, CDR1 is MNHNS and CDR2 SASEGT. CDR3 length: 14 amino acids. V lost 6 bases to trimming and J lost 6 bases; unmatched junction nucleotides: 10. The CDR3 is CASSQTGEGHGYTF. The CDR3 DNA reads TGTGCCAGCAGCCAAACAGGGGAGGGGCATGGCTACACCTTC.

Comments on this clonotype: Because it lacks the conserved phenylalanine or tryptophan at the end, this CDR3 is likely a read error. This sequence joins TRBV6-1 and TRBJ2-2, with no clear D. CDR1 is MNHNS and CDR2 is SASEGT in the germline V gene. V was cut by 2 bases and J by 4 bases, with 11 bases left in between. The CDR3 is 15 residues long. CDR3 residues: CASSERHGRTGELFI. The CDR3 region has the DNA TGTGCCAGCAGTGAAAGACACGGTCGCACCGGGGAGCTGTTTATT.

This clonotype was recorded a few times. The rearrangement links TRBV14 to TRBJ1-2; D may be TRBD1 (5 bases). The V and J ends lost 5 bases and 3 bases respectively, with 10 bases between them. CDR1 and CDR2 (germline): SGHDN, FVKESK. The length of the CDR3 is 13 residues. CDR3 bases: TGTGCCAGCAGCTCCCTGACAGACTATGGCTACACCTTC. Protein product: CASSSLTDYGYTF.

This clonotype was detected only once. This chain connects TRBV6-2 or TRBV6-3 to TRBJ1-1; D not certain. Germline lookup yields CDR1 MNHEY and CDR2 SVGEGT. The CDR3 contains 13 residues. V shed 11 bases and J shed 1 base, with 14 bases lying between them. This chain's CDR3 is CAGKVSPNTEAFF. CDR3 DNA: TGTGCCGGGAAGGTTTCACCGAACACTGAAGCTTTCTTT.

There are many counts of this clonotype. The rearrangement uses TRBV19 and TRBJ1-1, with TRBD1 identical over 7 bases. The CDR3 totals 16 residues. In germline, CDR1 is LNHDA, CDR2 SQIVND (reference sequence). J gave up 8 bases and V 8 bases, and 20 bases lay outside the gene matches. CDR3 nucleotides: TGTGCCAGTCACAAACAAGCCCGGGACAGCGAAAAAGAAGCTTTCTTT. Translation gives CASHKQARDSEKEAFF.

The genes are TRBV5-1 and TRBJ2-3, with 10 nucleotides matching TRBD1. The CDR3 extends over 15 amino acids. From germline, CDR1 is SGHRS and CDR2 YFSETQ. J was trimmed by 5 bases and V by 0 bases; bases with no gene match: 3. This chain's CDR3 is CASSLGGQGRDTQYF. In nucleotides, the CDR3 is TGCGCCAGCAGCTTGGGGGGACAGGGGAGAGATACGCAGTATTTT.